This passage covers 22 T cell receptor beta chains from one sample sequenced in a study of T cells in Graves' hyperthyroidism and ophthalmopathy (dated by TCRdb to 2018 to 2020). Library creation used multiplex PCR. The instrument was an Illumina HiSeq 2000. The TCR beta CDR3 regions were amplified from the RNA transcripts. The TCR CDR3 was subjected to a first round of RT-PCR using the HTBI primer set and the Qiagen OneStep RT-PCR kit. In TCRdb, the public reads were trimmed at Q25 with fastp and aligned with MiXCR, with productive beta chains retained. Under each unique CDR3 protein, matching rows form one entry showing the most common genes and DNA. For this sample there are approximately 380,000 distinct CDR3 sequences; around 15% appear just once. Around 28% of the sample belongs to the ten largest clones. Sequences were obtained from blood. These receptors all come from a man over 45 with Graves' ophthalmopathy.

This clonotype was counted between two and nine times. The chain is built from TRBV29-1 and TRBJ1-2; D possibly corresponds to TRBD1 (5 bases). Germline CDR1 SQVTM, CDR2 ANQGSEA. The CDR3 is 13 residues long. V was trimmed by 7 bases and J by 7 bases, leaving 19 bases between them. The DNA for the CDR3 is TGCAGCGCAGATTCCGGGACGGTGGGTGGCTACACCTTC. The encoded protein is CSADSGTVGGYTF.

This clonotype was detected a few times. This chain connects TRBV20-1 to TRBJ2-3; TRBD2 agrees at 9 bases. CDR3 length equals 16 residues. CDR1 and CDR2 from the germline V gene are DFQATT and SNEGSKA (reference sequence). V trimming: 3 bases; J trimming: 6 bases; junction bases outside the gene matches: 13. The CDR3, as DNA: TGCAGTGCTAGCCCACTAGCGGGTGTAGCGGGTGATACGCAGTATTTT. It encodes CSASPLAGVAGDTQYF.

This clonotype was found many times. The CDR3 coding sequence is TGTGCCAGCAACGGACTAGCGGGGCTCTACGAGCAGTACTTC. Its protein is CASNGLAGLYEQYF. The V and J genes are TRBV6-2 or TRBV6-3 and TRBJ2-7; the match to TRBD2 covers 12 bases. The V segment lost 7 bases and the J segment 3 bases; nucleotides outside the gene matches: 4. CDR3 size: 14 residues. CDR1 and CDR2 from the germline V gene are MNHEY and SVGEGT.

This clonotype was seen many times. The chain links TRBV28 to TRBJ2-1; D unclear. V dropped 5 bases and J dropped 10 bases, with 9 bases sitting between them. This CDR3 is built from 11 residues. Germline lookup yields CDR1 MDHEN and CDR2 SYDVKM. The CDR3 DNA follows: TGTGCCAGCAGTCTACAGTACGAGCAGTTCTTC. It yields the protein CASSLQYEQFF.

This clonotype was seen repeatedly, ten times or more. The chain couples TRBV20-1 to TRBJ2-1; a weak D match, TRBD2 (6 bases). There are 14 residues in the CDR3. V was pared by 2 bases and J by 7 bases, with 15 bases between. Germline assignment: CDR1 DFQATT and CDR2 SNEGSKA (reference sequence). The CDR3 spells CSARRGDDRNEQFF. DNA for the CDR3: TGCAGTGCTAGACGCGGGGATGATAGAAATGAGCAGTTCTTC.

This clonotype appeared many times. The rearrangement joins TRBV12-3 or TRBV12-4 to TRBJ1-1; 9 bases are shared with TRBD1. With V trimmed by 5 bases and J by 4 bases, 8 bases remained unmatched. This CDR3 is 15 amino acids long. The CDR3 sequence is CASSIRTGEITEAFF. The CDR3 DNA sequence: TGTGCCAGCAGTATACGGACAGGGGAGATCACTGAAGCTTTCTTT.

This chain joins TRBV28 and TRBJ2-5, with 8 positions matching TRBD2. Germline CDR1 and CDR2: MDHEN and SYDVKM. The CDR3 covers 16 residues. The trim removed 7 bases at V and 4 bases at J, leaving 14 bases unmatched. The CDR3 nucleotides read TGTGCCAGCAAGAGCGGGAGAGGAGCTGTGGGAGAGACCCAGTACTTC. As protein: CASKSGRGAVGETQYF.

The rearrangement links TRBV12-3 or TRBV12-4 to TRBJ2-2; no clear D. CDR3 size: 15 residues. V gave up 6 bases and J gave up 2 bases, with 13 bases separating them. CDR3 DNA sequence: TGTGCCAGCAGCCCTCACCCGTCCAACACCGGGGAGCTGTTTTTT. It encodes CASSPHPSNTGELFF.

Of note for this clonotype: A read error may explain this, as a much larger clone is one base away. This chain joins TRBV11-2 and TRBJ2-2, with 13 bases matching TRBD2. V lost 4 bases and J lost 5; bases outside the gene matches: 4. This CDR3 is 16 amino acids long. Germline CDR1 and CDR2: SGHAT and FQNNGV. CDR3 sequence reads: CASSSGTSGTTGELFF. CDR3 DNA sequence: TGTGCCAGCAGCTCCGGGACTAGCGGGACGACCGGGGAGCTGTTTTTT. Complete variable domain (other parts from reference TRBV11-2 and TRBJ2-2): EAGVAQSPRYKIIEKRQSVAFWCNPISGHATLYWYQQILGQGPKLLIQFQNNGVVDDSQLPKDRFSAERLKGVDSTLKIQPAKLEDSAVYLCASSSGTSGTTGELFFGEGSRLTVL.

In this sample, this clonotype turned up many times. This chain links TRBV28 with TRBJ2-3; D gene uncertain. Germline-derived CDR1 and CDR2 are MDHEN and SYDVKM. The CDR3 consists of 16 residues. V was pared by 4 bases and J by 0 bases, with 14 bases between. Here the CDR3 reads CASSSFSLTSTDTQYF. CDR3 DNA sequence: TGTGCCAGCAGTTCCTTTAGCCTCACTAGCACAGATACGCAGTATTTT.

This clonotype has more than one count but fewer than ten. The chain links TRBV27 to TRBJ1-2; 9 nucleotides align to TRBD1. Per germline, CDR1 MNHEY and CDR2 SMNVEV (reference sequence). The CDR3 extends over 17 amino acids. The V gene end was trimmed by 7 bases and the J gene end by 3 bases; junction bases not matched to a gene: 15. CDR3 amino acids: CASNPLGVGQGDYGYTF. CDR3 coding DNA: TGTGCCAGCAACCCCCTCGGGGTGGGACAGGGAGACTATGGCTACACCTTC.

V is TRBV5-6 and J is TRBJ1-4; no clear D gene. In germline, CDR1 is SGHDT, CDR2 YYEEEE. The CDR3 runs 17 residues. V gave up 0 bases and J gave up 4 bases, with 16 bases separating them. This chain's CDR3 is CASSLVSSLPSNEKLFF. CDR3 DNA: TGTGCCAGCAGCTTGGTTTCTTCATTACCCAGTAATGAAAAACTGTTTTTT.

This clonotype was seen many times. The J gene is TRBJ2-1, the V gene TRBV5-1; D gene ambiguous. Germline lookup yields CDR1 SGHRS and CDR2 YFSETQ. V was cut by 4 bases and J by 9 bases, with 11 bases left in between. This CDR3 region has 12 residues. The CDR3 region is CASSNPISEQFF. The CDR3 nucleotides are TGCGCCAGCAGCAACCCGATCAGTGAGCAGTTCTTC.

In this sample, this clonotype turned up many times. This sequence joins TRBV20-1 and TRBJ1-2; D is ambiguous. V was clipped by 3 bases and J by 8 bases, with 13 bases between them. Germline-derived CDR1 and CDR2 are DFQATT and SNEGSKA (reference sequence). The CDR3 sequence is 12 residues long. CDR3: CSASPPAGGYTF. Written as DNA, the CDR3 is TGCAGTGCTAGCCCCCCCGCGGGGGGCTACACCTTC.

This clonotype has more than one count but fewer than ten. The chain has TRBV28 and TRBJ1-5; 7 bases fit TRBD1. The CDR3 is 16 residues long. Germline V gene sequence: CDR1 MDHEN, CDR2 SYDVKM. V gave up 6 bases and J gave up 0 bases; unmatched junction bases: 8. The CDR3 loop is CASRAGTAYSNQPQHF. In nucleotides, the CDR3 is TGTGCCAGCAGAGCTGGGACAGCCTATAGCAATCAGCCCCAGCATTTT.

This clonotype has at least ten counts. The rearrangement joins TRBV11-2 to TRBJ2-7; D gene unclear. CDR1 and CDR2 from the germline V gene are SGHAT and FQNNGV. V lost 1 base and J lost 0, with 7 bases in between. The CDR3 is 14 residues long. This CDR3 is CASSLGGYSYEQYF. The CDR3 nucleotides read TGTGCCAGCAGCTTAGGCGGATACTCCTACGAGCAGTACTTC.

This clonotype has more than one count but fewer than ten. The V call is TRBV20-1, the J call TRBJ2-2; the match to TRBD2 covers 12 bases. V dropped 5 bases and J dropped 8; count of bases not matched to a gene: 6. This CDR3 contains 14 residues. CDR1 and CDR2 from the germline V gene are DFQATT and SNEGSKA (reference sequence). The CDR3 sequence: CSASRTSGIGELFF. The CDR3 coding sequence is TGCAGTGCTTCTCGGACTAGCGGGATAGGGGAGCTGTTTTTT.

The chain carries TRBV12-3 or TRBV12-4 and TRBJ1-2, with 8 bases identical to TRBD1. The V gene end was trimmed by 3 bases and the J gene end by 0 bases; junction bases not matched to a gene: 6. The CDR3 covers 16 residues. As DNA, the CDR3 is TGTGCCAGCAGTTTGGACAGGGACCATGCTAACTATGGCTACACCTTC. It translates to CASSLDRDHANYGYTF.

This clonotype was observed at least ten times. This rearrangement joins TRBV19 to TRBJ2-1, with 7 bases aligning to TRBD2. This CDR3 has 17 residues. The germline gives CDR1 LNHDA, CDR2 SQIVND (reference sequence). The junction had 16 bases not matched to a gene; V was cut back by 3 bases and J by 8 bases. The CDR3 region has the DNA TGTGCCAGTAGTATTTTGTTCGACTCCGGGAGGAGAGATGAGCAGTTCTTC. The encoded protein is CASSILFDSGRRDEQFF. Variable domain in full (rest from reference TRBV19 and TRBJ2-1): DGGITQSPKYLFRKEGQNVTLSCEQNLNHDAMYWYRQDPGQGLRLIYYSQIVNDFQKGDIAEGYSVSREKKESFPLTVTSAQKNPTAFYLCASSILFDSGRRDEQFFGPGTRLTVL.

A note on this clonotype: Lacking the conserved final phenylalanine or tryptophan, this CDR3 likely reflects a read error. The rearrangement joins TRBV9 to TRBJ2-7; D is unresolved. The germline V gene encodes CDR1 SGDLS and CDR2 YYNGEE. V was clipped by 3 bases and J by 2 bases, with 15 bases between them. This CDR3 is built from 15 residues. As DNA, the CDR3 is TGTGCCAGCAGCGCCCAACCTGTCGCACCCTACGAGCAGTACATC. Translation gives CASSAQPVAPYEQYI.

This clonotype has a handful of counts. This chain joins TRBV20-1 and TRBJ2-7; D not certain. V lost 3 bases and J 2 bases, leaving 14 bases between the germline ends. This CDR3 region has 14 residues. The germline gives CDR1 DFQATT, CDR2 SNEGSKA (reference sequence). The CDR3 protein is CSASIPAATYEQYF. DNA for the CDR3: TGCAGTGCTAGCATTCCGGCAGCCACCTACGAGCAGTACTTC.

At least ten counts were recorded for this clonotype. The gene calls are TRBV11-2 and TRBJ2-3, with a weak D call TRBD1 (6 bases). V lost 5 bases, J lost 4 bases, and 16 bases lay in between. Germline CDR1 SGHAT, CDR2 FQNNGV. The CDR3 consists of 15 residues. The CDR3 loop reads CASSPQGLVADTQYF. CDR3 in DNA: TGTGCCAGCAGCCCGCAGGGGCTTGTAGCAGATACGCAGTATTTT.